This entry lists 32 T cell receptor beta chains sequenced from one sample in a study of identical twins. One entry per CDR3 protein, called by TCRdb with MiXCR from the 5' RACE reads. The sample contains 350,000 to 400,000 distinct CDR3 sequences, approximately 10% of which appear only once. Sequencing was performed on naive T cells sorted from blood. Receptor source: a woman aged 50 to 60 in good health.

This clonotype was counted only a few times. The V and J genes are TRBV6-1 and TRBJ2-7; no clear D gene. Germline CDR1 is MNHNS and CDR2 is SASEGT. CDR3 length: 11 residues. Trimming cost V 4 bases and J 4 bases, with 5 bases left between them. The CDR3 DNA reads as TGTGCCAGCAGTGCCCAGTACGAGCAGTACGTC. It specifies CASSAQYEQYV.

Ten or more counts support this clonotype. The chain is built from TRBV4-1 and TRBJ2-3, with 7 positions matching TRBD2. The CDR3 runs 16 residues. Unmatched junction bases numbered 8, after V lost 0 bases and J lost 5 bases. CDR1 is MGHRA and CDR2 is YSYEKL in the germline V gene. The CDR3 loop reads CASSQEGGEPLDTQYF. As DNA, the CDR3 is TGCGCCAGCAGCCAAGAGGGAGGGGAGCCTTTAGATACGCAGTATTTT.

This clonotype was observed a handful of times. The chain joins TRBV27 to TRBJ1-5, with unresolved D. V lost 6 bases and J lost 0, with 12 bases in between. The CDR3 is 15 amino acids. CDR1 and CDR2 from the germline V gene are MNHEY and SMNVEV (reference sequence). CDR3 sequence: CASRTSVDSNQPQHF. For the CDR3, the DNA is TGTGCCAGCAGGACCTCGGTGGATAGCAATCAGCCCCAGCATTTT.

This clonotype was seen many times. CDR3 nucleotide sequence: TGCGCCAGCAGCCCGGAGGGGAGCACCATATATTTT. Translating gives CASSPEGSTIYF. J is TRBJ1-3 and V is TRBV5-1; perhaps TRBD1 as D (5 bases). Germline loops: CDR1 SGHRS, CDR2 YFSETQ. This CDR3 contains 12 residues. V was pared by 4 bases and J by 9 bases, with 11 bases between.

In this sample, this clonotype turned up many times. The chain has TRBV18 and TRBJ1-5; TRBD1 agrees at 9 bases. CDR1 KGHSH and CDR2 LQKENI come from the germline V gene. This CDR3 is built from 16 residues. The V and J ends lost 3 bases and 1 base, in that order; junction bases with no gene match: 4. The CDR3 sequence is CASSPYGQGSNQPQHF. DNA of the CDR3: TGTGCCAGCTCACCTTACGGACAGGGGAGCAATCAGCCCCAGCATTTT.

In its sample, this clonotype was seen a few times. The CDR3 region is CASSLGVMGEQFF. The DNA of the CDR3 is TGTGCCAGCAGCCTGGGGGTAATGGGTGAGCAGTTCTTC. This sequence joins TRBV3-1 and TRBJ2-1; D is possibly TRBD1 or TRBD2 (5 bases each). The length of the CDR3 is 13 residues. Germline V CDR1 and CDR2: LGHDT, YNNKEL (reference sequence). V gave up 4 bases and J gave up 9 bases, with 13 bases separating them.

This clonotype has ten or more counts. V and J are TRBV6-5 and TRBJ2-5; D perhaps matches TRBD1 (5 bases). CDR1 and CDR2 (germline): MNHEY, SVGAGI. V was cut by 2 bases and J by 6 bases, with 13 bases left in between. The CDR3 is made up of 14 amino acids. The CDR3 coding sequence is TGTGCCAGCAGTTACGTTCAGGGTCTGCAGACCCAGTACTTC. As protein: CASSYVQGLQTQYF.

This clonotype has ten or more counts. The V gene is TRBV12-3 or TRBV12-4, the J gene TRBJ2-5; 8 bases agree with TRBD2. The CDR3 runs 16 residues. V lost 1 base, J lost 4 bases, and 8 bases stayed unmatched. The CDR3 is CASSLVGGGLVETQYF. The CDR3 DNA reads TGTGCCAGCAGTTTAGTCGGGGGGGGATTGGTAGAGACCCAGTACTTC.

This clonotype has more than one count but fewer than ten. The V and J genes are TRBV12-3 or TRBV12-4 and TRBJ2-2; unclear D gene. The CDR3 is 13 residues long. Trimming removed 5 bases from V and 6 bases from J, with 10 bases in between. The CDR3 loop reads CASSPPMAGELFF. The CDR3 nucleotides are TGTGCCAGCAGTCCCCCCATGGCCGGGGAGCTGTTTTTT.

This clonotype showed up many times. The rearrangement joins TRBV27 to TRBJ1-4; D not resolved. The CDR3 covers 15 residues. Germline V gene data show CDR1 as MNHEY and CDR2 as SMNVEV (reference sequence). Trimming took off 2 bases at V and 0 bases at J, with 7 bases between the two ends. CDR3 region: CASSLNSATNEKLFF. The CDR3 nucleotides are TGTGCCAGCAGTTTAAACAGTGCAACTAATGAAAAACTGTTTTTT.

This clonotype was counted many times. The chain combines TRBV24-1 with TRBJ1-1; weak D call: TRBD1 (6 bases). V lost 9 bases and J 1 base, leaving 11 bases between the germline ends. The CDR3 covers 13 residues. Looked up from germline, CDR1 is KGHDR and CDR2 is SFDVKD. Written as DNA, the CDR3 is TGTGCCACCTCGGGGGCTCCGAACACTGAAGCTTTCTTT. This translates into CATSGAPNTEAFF.

V usage is TRBV5-1 and J usage is TRBJ2-7; D assignment may be TRBD1 or TRBD2 (5 bases each). The V gene's germline CDR1 is SGHRS and CDR2 YFSETQ. The CDR3 spans 13 residues. The V end was cut by 3 bases, the J end by 4 bases, with 11 bases between. This CDR3 reads CASSWDPEYEQYF. CDR3 sequence (DNA): TGCGCCAGCAGCTGGGACCCAGAGTACGAGCAGTACTTC.

This clonotype was counted many times. The chain carries TRBV5-1 and TRBJ2-3; D unresolved. This CDR3 spans 13 amino acids. Germline CDR1 SGHRS, CDR2 YFSETQ. Trimming pared 0 bases from V and 2 bases from J, leaving 4 bases between. Written as DNA, the CDR3 is TGCGCCAGCAGCTTGGGTAACACAGATACGCAGTATTTT. This codes for CASSLGNTDTQYF.

This clonotype was counted ten times or more. The gene calls are TRBV5-1 and TRBJ2-6; tentatively, D is TRBD1 or TRBD2 (5 bases each). Trimming stripped 4 bases from V and 0 bases from J, with 20 bases between. Germline V lookup: CDR1 SGHRS, CDR2 YFSETQ. The CDR3 spans 19 residues. CDR3 loop: CASSARLGTDSSGANVLTF. The CDR3 nucleotides read TGCGCCAGCAGCGCGAGACTGGGGACGGATAGCTCTGGGGCCAACGTCCTGACTTTC.

CDR3 in amino acids: CASTTGVAGGYHEQFF. In DNA form, the CDR3 reads TGTGCCAGCACAACCGGGGTAGCGGGAGGATACCATGAGCAGTTCTTC. The V call is TRBV25-1, the J call TRBJ2-1, with TRBD2 identical over 10 bases. The V and J ends lost 7 bases and 8 bases, in that order; junction bases with no gene match: 14. The CDR3 has 16 residues. Germline CDR1 is MGHDK and CDR2 is SYGVNS.

This clonotype has a count of ten or more. This chain joins TRBV14 and TRBJ1-1; D remains unclear. This CDR3 contains 13 residues. Germline V lookup: CDR1 SGHDN, CDR2 FVKESK. V shed 0 bases and J shed 10 bases, with 12 bases lying between them. For the CDR3, the DNA is TGTGCCAGCAGCCAAGAAATAGGCTCAGGAGCTTTCTTT. This codes for CASSQEIGSGAFF.

V and J are TRBV9 and TRBJ2-5, with TRBD2 identical over 9 bases. V shed 3 bases, J shed 4 bases, and the junction held 7 bases outside the gene matches. There are 15 residues in the CDR3. In germline, CDR1 is SGDLS, CDR2 YYNGEE. CDR3 coding DNA: TGTGCCAGCAGCGGTGGACTAGCGCTCTCAGAGACCCAGTACTTC. Translated, it gives CASSGGLALSETQYF.

As to this clonotype: At one end, the junction sequence differs from germline, possibly due to a read error. This chain uses TRBV5-8 with TRBJ2-3, with a possible D match to TRBD1 (6 bases). CDR1 SGHTS and CDR2 YDEGEE come from the germline V gene. The CDR3 is 15 amino acids. Here the CDR3 reads CASSFRGYSTDTRYF. The CDR3 DNA reads TGTGCCAGCAGCTTCAGGGGTTATAGCACAGATACGCGGTATTTT.

This chain uses TRBV5-6 with TRBJ2-7, with D possibly being TRBD1 or TRBD2 (6 bases each). There are 13 residues in the CDR3. CDR1 is SGHDT, CDR2 YYEEEE, per germline. Trimming took 2 bases from V and 6 from J, leaving 12 bases between them. The CDR3 reads CASSFARGGEQYF. Written as DNA, the CDR3 is TGTGCCAGCAGCTTCGCCAGGGGAGGCGAGCAGTACTTC.

This clonotype was detected a few times. The V and J genes are TRBV29-1 and TRBJ1-1; D remains unclear. From germline, CDR1 is SQVTM and CDR2 ANQGSEA. V was clipped by 5 bases and J by 2 bases, with 6 bases between them. The CDR3 has 11 amino acids. The DNA for the CDR3 is TGCAGCGTTTGGGTCAACACTGAAGCTTTCTTT. This encodes CSVWVNTEAFF. Filled out from reference TRBV29-1 and TRBJ1-1, the complete variable domain reads SAVISQKPSRDICQRGTSLTIQCQVDSQVTMMFWYRQQPGQSLTLIATANQGSEATYESGFVIDKFPISRPNLTFSTLTVSNMSPEDSSIYLCSVWVNTEAFFGQGTRLTVV.

This chain connects TRBV20-1 to TRBJ1-1, with D possibly matching TRBD1 (6 bases). Trimming removed 3 bases at V and 0 bases at J, with 17 bases between. The CDR3 contains 16 residues. The germline gives CDR1 DFQATT, CDR2 SNEGSKA (reference sequence). For the CDR3, the DNA is TGCAGTGCTAGTGATCCGGGACAACCGCTGAACACTGAAGCTTTCTTT. Translating it yields CSASDPGQPLNTEAFF.

This clonotype has more than one count but fewer than ten. The chain joins TRBV29-1 to TRBJ2-4; 8 bases align to TRBD1. Germline V gene sequence: CDR1 SQVTM, CDR2 ANQGSEA. This CDR3 has 12 amino acids. Unmatched junction bases numbered 4, after V lost 3 bases and J lost 9 bases. CDR3 protein: CSVDLQGGIQYF. The CDR3 DNA reads as TGCAGCGTTGACTTACAGGGGGGCATTCAGTACTTC.

The chain has TRBV29-1 and TRBJ1-1; unclear D gene. Trimming took 6 bases from V and 0 from J, leaving 17 bases between them. The germline CDR1 and CDR2 sequences are SQVTM and ANQGSEA. The CDR3 spans 15 residues. CDR3: CSVLSSISLNTEAFF. Here the CDR3 DNA reads TGCAGCGTCCTCTCTTCGATTTCCCTGAACACTGAAGCTTTCTTT.

This clonotype was seen ten or more times. The V gene is TRBV6-5, the J gene TRBJ2-1; D gene unclear. Trimming took 2 bases from V and 8 from J, leaving 4 bases between them. Germline V gene sequence: CDR1 MNHEY, CDR2 SVGAGI. The CDR3 extends over 11 amino acids. The CDR3: CASSYGYEQFF. CDR3 coding DNA: TGTGCCAGCAGTTACGGGTATGAGCAGTTCTTC.

The chain combines TRBV24-1 with TRBJ2-3, with 10 bases aligning to TRBD1. There are 16 residues in the CDR3. The V segment lost 2 bases and the J segment 6 bases; nucleotides outside the gene matches: 7. The germline V gene encodes CDR1 KGHDR and CDR2 SFDVKD. The CDR3 DNA sequence: TGTGCCACCAGTGATTCCGGGACAGGGGAGGAGGATACGCAGTATTTT. Protein sequence: CATSDSGTGEEDTQYF.

This clonotype was counted ten times or more. The chain joins TRBV11-2 to TRBJ2-5, with TRBD2 identical over 12 bases. This CDR3 contains 15 residues. Germline V gene lookup returns CDR1 SGHAT and CDR2 FQNNGV. The ends lost 4 bases at V and 4 bases at J; junction bases unmatched: 4. In nucleotides, the CDR3 is TGTGCCAGCAGCTCACGACTAGCGGGAGTAGAGACCCAGTACTTC. As protein: CASSSRLAGVETQYF.

This clonotype was detected a few times. The chain joins TRBV10-3 to TRBJ1-3, with D uncertain. The length of the CDR3 is 13 residues. From germline, CDR1 is ENHRY and CDR2 SYGVKD. Trimming removed 3 bases at V and 3 bases at J, with 6 bases between. The CDR3, as DNA: TGTGCCATCAGTGATGGAAATGGAAACACCATATATTTT. Translated, it gives CAISDGNGNTIYF.

The sample holds many counts of this clonotype. This sequence joins TRBV9 and TRBJ1-1; D ambiguous. V was pared by 4 bases and J by 2 bases, with 9 bases between. This CDR3 is built from 13 residues. Germline assignment: CDR1 SGDLS and CDR2 YYNGEE. The CDR3 sequence is CASSTLDNTEAFF. The CDR3 DNA reads as TGTGCCAGCAGCACTCTCGATAACACTGAAGCTTTCTTT.

This clonotype was detected only a few times. V is TRBV30 and J is TRBJ2-7, with TRBD1 as a possible D gene (5 bases). From germline, CDR1 is GTSNPN and CDR2 SVGIG (reference sequence). The CDR3 has 13 amino acids. V dropped 1 base and J dropped 0 bases, with 7 bases sitting between them. The CDR3 bases are TGTGCCTGGAGTGCAGGGTTCTCCTACGAGCAGTACTTC. It translates to CAWSAGFSYEQYF.

This clonotype was seen more than once but under ten times. The CDR3 DNA reads TGCGCCAGCAGCTTGGCATTGGGAGAGGAGACCCAGTACTTC. As protein: CASSLALGEETQYF. This chain links TRBV5-1 with TRBJ2-5; a possible D gene is TRBD2 (5 bases). Trimming left V 0 bases short and J 5 bases short, with 11 bases between. This CDR3 spans 14 amino acids. The germline CDR1 and CDR2 sequences are SGHRS and YFSETQ. Supplemented by reference TRBV5-1 and TRBJ2-5, the full variable domain reads KAGVTQTPRYLIKTRGQQVTLSCSPISGHRSVSWYQQTPGQGLQFLFEYFSETQRNKGNFPGRFSGRQFSNSRSEMNVSTLELGDSALYLCASSLALGEETQYFGPGTRLLVL.

The sample holds many counts of this clonotype. CDR3 coding DNA: TGTGCCACCCTCAGGAGAACTTACGTC. Protein sequence: CATLRRTYV. The chain carries TRBV21-1 and TRBJ2-7; TRBD2 was called by the table and not checked on the DNA. TRBV21-1 is annotated as a pseudogene. The CDR3 sequence is 9 residues long.

This clonotype turned up a few times. The rearrangement joins TRBV12-3 or TRBV12-4 to TRBJ1-5; weak D call: TRBD1 (5 bases). This CDR3 contains 15 residues. Trimming removed 4 bases at V and 2 bases at J, with 12 bases between. CDR3 loop: CASSYGGAGNQPQHF. Here the CDR3 DNA reads TGTGCCAGCAGTTATGGAGGGGCCGGCAATCAGCCCCAGCATTTT.